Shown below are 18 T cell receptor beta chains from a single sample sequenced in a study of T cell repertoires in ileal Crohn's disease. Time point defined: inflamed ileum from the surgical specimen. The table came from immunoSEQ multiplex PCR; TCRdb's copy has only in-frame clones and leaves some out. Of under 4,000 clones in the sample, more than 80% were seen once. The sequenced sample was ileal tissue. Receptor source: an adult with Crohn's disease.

The CDR3 coding sequence is TGTGCCAGCAGCCCAGGGGGGCTTCAGCCCCAGCATTTT. It specifies CASSPGGLQPQHF. The V call is TRBV6-6, the J call TRBJ1-5, with TRBD1 identical over 7 bases. The CDR3 loop spans 13 amino acids. Germline values: CDR1 MNHNY, CDR2 SVGAGI (reference sequence). V was clipped by 6 bases and J by 6 bases; unmatched bases: 5.

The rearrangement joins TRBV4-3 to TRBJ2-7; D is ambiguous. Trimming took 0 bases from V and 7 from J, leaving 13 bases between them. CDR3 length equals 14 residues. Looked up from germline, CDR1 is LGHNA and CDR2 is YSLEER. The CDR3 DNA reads TGCGCCAGCAGCCAAGATTCGGGTCAAAGGGAGCAGTACTTC. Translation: CASSQDSGQREQYF.

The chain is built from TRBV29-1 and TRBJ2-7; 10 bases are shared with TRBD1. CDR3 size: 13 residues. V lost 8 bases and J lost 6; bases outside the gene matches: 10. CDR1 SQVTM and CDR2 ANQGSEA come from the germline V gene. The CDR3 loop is CSTRDRGVGEQYF. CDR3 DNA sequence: TGCAGCACCCGGGACAGGGGCGTTGGCGAGCAGTACTTC.

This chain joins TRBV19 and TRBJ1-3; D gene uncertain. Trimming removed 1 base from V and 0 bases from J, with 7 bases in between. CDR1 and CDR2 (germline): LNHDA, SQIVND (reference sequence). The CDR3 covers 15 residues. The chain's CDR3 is CASSIGGNSGNTIYF. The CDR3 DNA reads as TGTGCCAGTAGTATAGGTGGAAACTCTGGAAACACCATATATTTT. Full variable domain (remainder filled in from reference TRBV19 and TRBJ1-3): DGGITQSPKYLFRKEGQNVTLSCEQNLNHDAMYWYRQDPGQGLRLIYYSQIVNDFQKGDIAEGYSVSREKKESFPLTVTSAQKNPTAFYLCASSIGGNSGNTIYFGEGSWLTVV.

The CDR3 bases are TGTGCCAGCAGTCTGGACAGCCCAAACACTGAAGCTTTCTTT. Its translation is CASSLDSPNTEAFF. V gene TRBV2 combines with J gene TRBJ1-1; D might be TRBD1 (6 bases). Trimming shortened V by 5 bases and J by 2 bases, and 12 bases separated the two germline ends. The length of the CDR3 is 14 residues. Germline CDR1 reads SNHLY; CDR2 reads FYNNEI.

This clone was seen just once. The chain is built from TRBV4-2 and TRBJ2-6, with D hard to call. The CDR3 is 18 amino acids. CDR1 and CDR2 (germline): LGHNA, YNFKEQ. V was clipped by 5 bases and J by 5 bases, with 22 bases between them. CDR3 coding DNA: TGTGCCAGCAGCTTCCCATTCAAAGGTTACAGTCGGGCCAACGTCCTGACTTTC. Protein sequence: CASSFPFKGYSRANVLTF.

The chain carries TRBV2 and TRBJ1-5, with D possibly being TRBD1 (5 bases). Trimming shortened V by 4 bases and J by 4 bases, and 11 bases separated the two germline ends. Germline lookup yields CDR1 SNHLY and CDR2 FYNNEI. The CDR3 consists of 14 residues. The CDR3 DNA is TGTGCCAGCAGTGTTAGGACACAAAATCAGCCCCAGCATTTT. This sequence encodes CASSVRTQNQPQHF.

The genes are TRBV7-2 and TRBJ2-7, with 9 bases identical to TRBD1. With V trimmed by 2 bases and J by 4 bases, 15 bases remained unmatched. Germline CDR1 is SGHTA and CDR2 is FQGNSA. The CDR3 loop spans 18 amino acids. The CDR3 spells CASSLRPRGQGKKYEQYF. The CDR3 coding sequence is TGTGCCAGCAGCTTACGTCCTCGAGGACAGGGGAAAAAATACGAGCAGTACTTC.

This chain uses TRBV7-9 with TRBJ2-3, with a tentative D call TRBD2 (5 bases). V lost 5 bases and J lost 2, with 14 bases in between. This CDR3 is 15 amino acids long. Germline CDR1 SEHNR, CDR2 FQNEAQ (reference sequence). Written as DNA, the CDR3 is TGTGCCAGCAGCCCTCCCGGAGGTAACACAGATACGCAGTATTTT. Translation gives CASSPPGGNTDTQYF.

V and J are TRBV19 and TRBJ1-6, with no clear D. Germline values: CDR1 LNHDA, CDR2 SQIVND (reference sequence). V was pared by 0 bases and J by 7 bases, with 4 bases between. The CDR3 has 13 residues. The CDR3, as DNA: TGTGCCAGTAGTATAGAGGGGAATTCACCCCTCCACTTT. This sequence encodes CASSIEGNSPLHF.

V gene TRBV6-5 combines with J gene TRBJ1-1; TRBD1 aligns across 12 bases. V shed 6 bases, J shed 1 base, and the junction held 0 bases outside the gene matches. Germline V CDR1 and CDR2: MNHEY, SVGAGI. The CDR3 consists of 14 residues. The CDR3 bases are TGTGCCAGCAGGGGACAGGGGGCGAACACTGAAGCTTTCTTT. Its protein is CASRGQGANTEAFF.

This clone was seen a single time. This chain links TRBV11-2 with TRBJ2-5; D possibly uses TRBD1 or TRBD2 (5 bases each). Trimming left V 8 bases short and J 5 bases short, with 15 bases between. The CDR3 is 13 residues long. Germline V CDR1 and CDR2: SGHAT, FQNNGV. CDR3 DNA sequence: TGTGCCAGCTCGGGGCCAATCGGGGAGACCCAGTACTTC. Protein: CASSGPIGETQYF.

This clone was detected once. The CDR3 region has the DNA TGTGCCAGCAGCTTTTTGGGTGGCGAGCAGTACTTC. It yields the protein CASSFLGGEQYF. This chain links TRBV7-2 with TRBJ2-7; D gene unclear. The CDR3 totals 12 residues. Germline V gene lookup returns CDR1 SGHTA and CDR2 FQGNSA. V lost 3 bases and J 6 bases, leaving 9 bases between the germline ends.

The CDR3 nucleotides are TGTGCCAGCAGCAGGGGGGATCCTTCATGGGGTGGCTACACCTTC. It is translated as CASSRGDPSWGGYTF. The chain recombines TRBV7-2 with TRBJ1-2; TRBD1 might be the D (6 bases). The CDR3 spans 15 residues. Germline V CDR1 and CDR2: SGHTA, FQGNSA. V lost 5 bases to trimming and J lost 7 bases, with 20 bases between them. The variable domain in full, completed from reference TRBV7-2 and TRBJ1-2, reads GAGVSQSPSNKVTEKGKDVELRCDPISGHTALYWYRQSLGQGLEFLIYFQGNSAPDKSGLPSDRFSAERTGGSVSTLTIQRTQQEDSAVYLCASSRGDPSWGGYTFGSGTRLTVV.

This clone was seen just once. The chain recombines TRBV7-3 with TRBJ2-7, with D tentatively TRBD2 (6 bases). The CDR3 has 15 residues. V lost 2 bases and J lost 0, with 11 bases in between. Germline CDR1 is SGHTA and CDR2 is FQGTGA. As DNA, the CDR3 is TGTGCCAGCAGCTTATCAGCGGGTCCCTCCTACGAGCAGTACTTC. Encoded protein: CASSLSAGPSYEQYF.

CDR3 sequence reads: CASSLARGPYNEQFF. The CDR3 DNA sequence: TGTGCCAGCAGCTTAGCGCGGGGGCCCTACAATGAGCAGTTCTTC. The J gene is TRBJ2-1, the V gene TRBV7-2, with a tentative D call TRBD2 (7 bases). The CDR3 loop spans 15 amino acids. V lost 0 bases, J lost 2 bases, and 8 bases lay in between. Germline lookup yields CDR1 SGHTA and CDR2 FQGNSA.

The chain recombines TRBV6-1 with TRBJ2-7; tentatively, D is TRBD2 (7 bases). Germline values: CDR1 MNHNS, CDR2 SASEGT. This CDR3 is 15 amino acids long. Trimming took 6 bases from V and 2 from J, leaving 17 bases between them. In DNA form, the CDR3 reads TGTGCCAGCAGCCGGGGGGCCGTTAGCACCTACGAGCAGTACTTC. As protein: CASSRGAVSTYEQYF.

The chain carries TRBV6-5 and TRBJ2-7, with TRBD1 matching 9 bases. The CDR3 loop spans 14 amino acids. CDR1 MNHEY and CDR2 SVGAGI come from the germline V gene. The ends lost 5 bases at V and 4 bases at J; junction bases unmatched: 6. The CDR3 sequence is CASSTPGQGYEQYF. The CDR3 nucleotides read TGTGCCAGCAGTACCCCGGGACAGGGTTACGAGCAGTACTTC.